This paragraph reports one T cell receptor beta chain. This sample stems from a study of blood T cells in healthy people across ages. A J-beta primer mix and a sample-barcoded 5' primer were used in a second PCR of roughly 7 to 12 cycles. TCRdb reprocessed the 5' RACE reads via MiXCR and lists one record per CDR3 protein. The sample yields about 640,000 distinct CDR3 sequences, 58% seen once. Trimming shortened V by 8 bases and J by 3 bases, and 20 bases separated the two germline ends. The CDR3 has 16 residues. Germline CDR1 reads SEHNR; CDR2 reads FQNEAQ (reference sequence). This TCR was recovered from a man in his sixties in good health. The V and J genes are TRBV7-9 and TRBJ2-1; D possibly uses TRBD1 or TRBD2 (5 bases each). Material: blood. The CDR3 DNA reads TGTGCCAGCGGACTTGAGGGGCGCTCGGGCTACAATGAGCAGTTCTTC. This translates into CASGLEGRSGYNEQFF.